This TCR beta chain was profiled in a study of identical twins. This clonotype appeared many times. As yet, its antigen is unknown. Study conclusions and caveats: Conclusions came from cross-sectional statistical analysis, not from following the same donors.

The CDR3 totals 15 residues. CDR1 is SGHVS and CDR2 is FNYEAQ in the germline V gene. Germline trimming cut 4 bases from V and 0 bases from J; bases unmatched to any gene: 6. TCRdb reanalysed the 5' RACE reads using MiXCR and keeps one entry per CDR3 protein. Altogether roughly 260,000 distinct CDR3 sequences are present, about 14% being singletons, with the ten largest covering approximately 8.2%. This sequence joins TRBV7-6 and TRBJ2-7; 7 bases line up with TRBD2. The sequenced material came from memory (CD45RO+) T cells sorted from blood. This receptor was taken from a woman aged 18-35 years in good health. This CDR3 reads CASSSQAGVSYEQYF. CDR3 in DNA: TGTGCCAGCAGCTCCCAGGCGGGAGTCTCCTACGAGCAGTACTTC.